Below, 17 T cell receptor beta chains from the same sample are listed, as sequenced in a study of blood T cell repertoires in COVID-19 (dated by TCRdb to 2018 to 2021). Library preparation used the immunoSEQ multiplex PCR assay. Here the immuneACCESS table is served through TCRdb, limited to in-frame sequences with V and J called. Missing clones are a known gap in these copies; in checked studies unresolved V genes cover under half, and the rest lacks a known reason. The table for this sample lists 100,000 to 150,000 clones; 84% of them were counted only once. Under 1.5% of the sample comes from the top ten. Sequenced input: peripheral blood. The source of these receptors is a man between 60 and 75 years old with acute or convalescent COVID-19.

The J gene is TRBJ2-2, the V gene TRBV10-2; 7 bases agree with TRBD2. V was clipped by 2 bases and J by 0 bases; unmatched bases: 3. This CDR3 comprises 16 residues. CDR1 WSHSY and CDR2 SAAADI come from the germline V gene. The CDR3 here is CASSEVGGSNTGELFF. The CDR3 region has the DNA TGCGCCAGCAGTGAGGTGGGAGGGTCGAACACCGGGGAGCTGTTTTTT.

The V and J genes are TRBV11-2 and TRBJ2-7; TRBD1 agrees at 9 bases. CDR3 length: 15 amino acids. Germline assignment: CDR1 SGHAT and CDR2 FQNNGV. Trimming removed 2 bases from V and 2 bases from J; junction bases left unmatched: 4. The CDR3 is CASSLRTGETYEQYF. The CDR3 bases are TGTGCCAGCAGCTTACGGACAGGGGAGACCTACGAGCAGTACTTC.

The genes are TRBV15 and TRBJ1-5; TRBD1 matches at 10 bases. Looked up from germline, CDR1 is LNHNV and CDR2 is YYDKDF (reference sequence). Trimming removed 0 bases from V and 2 bases from J; junction bases left unmatched: 1. The CDR3 totals 16 residues. In DNA form, the CDR3 reads TGTGCCACCAGCAGAGATGGGACAGGGGGCAATCAGCCCCAGCATTTT. This codes for CATSRDGTGGNQPQHF.

The table lists this clone with many counts. This sequence joins TRBV5-5 and TRBJ1-5, with D hard to call. The V gene's germline CDR1 is SGHKS and CDR2 YYEKEE (reference sequence). Trimming stripped 2 bases from V and 3 bases from J, with 9 bases between. The CDR3 contains 14 residues. The CDR3 reads CASSFGQANQPQHF. The CDR3 nucleotides read TGTGCCAGCAGCTTCGGCCAGGCCAATCAGCCCCAGCATTTT.

This clone was picked up one time. The sample carries other DNA sequences with the same CDR3. The CDR3 nucleotides are TGTGCCTGGAGTGTACAGGGGGCTGGGGGCTACACCTTC. Its protein is CAWSVQGAGGYTF. The rearrangement joins TRBV30 to TRBJ1-2, with TRBD1 identical over 9 bases. The CDR3 has 13 residues. Germline V gives CDR1 GTSNPN, CDR2 SVGIG (reference sequence). Trimming removed 0 bases from V and 8 bases from J; junction bases left unmatched: 4.

The V call is TRBV9, the J call TRBJ1-3, with D unclear. The germline gives CDR1 SGDLS, CDR2 YYNGEE. V was clipped by 4 bases and J by 0 bases, with 5 bases between them. The CDR3 consists of 13 residues. The CDR3 DNA is TGTGCCAGCAGCCCCAGCTCTGGAAACACCATATATTTT. Translation gives CASSPSSGNTIYF.

The chain recombines TRBV2 with TRBJ1-2; no firm D call. This CDR3 comprises 15 residues. Trimming removed 1 base at V and 1 base at J, with 10 bases between. Looked up from germline, CDR1 is SNHLY and CDR2 is FYNNEI. Written as DNA, the CDR3 is TGTGCCAGCAGTGAAGGAGGAGGGAATAACTATGGCTACACCTTC. It is translated as CASSEGGGNNYGYTF.

This chain links TRBV29-1 with TRBJ2-5, with 9 bases lining up with TRBD1. CDR1 is SQVTM, CDR2 ANQGSEA, per germline. CDR3 length: 14 residues. With V trimmed by 1 base and J by 5 bases, 5 bases remained unmatched. In nucleotides, the CDR3 is TGCAGCGTTGAAGGGGGGGACAGGGCGGAGACCCAGTACTTC. Translation: CSVEGGDRAETQYF.

This chain joins TRBV5-1 and TRBJ2-1; perhaps TRBD2 as D (6 bases). V lost 1 base, J lost 4 bases, and 12 bases lay in between. The germline CDR1 and CDR2 sequences are SGHRS and YFSETQ. The CDR3 runs to 15 residues. CDR3 sequence reads: CASSLFAGLYNEQFF. The CDR3 DNA follows: TGCGCCAGCAGCTTGTTTGCGGGATTGTACAATGAGCAGTTCTTC.

The chain uses TRBV21-1 and TRBJ2-7; the DNA was not used to check the table's D call, TRBD1. TRBV21-1 is a pseudogene. The CDR3 contains 14 residues. The DNA for the CDR3 is TGTGCCAGCAGCAAAGGACAGGGGTGGTACGAGCAGTACTTC. Protein product: CASSKGQGWYEQYF.

V gene TRBV4-2 combines with J gene TRBJ1-5; no firm D call. The CDR3 covers 14 residues. Germline CDR1 is LGHNA and CDR2 is YNFKEQ. The germline V and J ends were trimmed by 0 bases and 8 bases, with 11 bases remaining between them. The CDR3 region has the DNA TGTGCCAGCAGCCAAGAAGGCAGGTCGGAGCCCCAGCATTTT. This encodes CASSQEGRSEPQHF.

CDR3 region: CASTPSSGGAGEQFF. For the CDR3, the DNA is TGTGCCAGCACCCCCTCTAGCGGGGGGGCTGGAGAGCAGTTCTTC. The chain recombines TRBV6-5 with TRBJ2-1; 12 nucleotides match TRBD2. Germline V gene sequence: CDR1 MNHEY, CDR2 SVGAGI. The CDR3 runs to 15 residues. J was trimmed by 10 bases and V by 7 bases; bases with no gene match: 11.

The chain employs TRBV5-1 and TRBJ1-6; 9 nucleotides agree with TRBD1. Looked up from germline, CDR1 is SGHRS and CDR2 is YFSETQ. The CDR3 length is 15 residues. The V gene end was trimmed by 4 bases and the J gene end by 6 bases; junction bases not matched to a gene: 5. CDR3 sequence (DNA): TGCGCCAGCAGCCCCGGGACAGGGCTTAATTCACCCCTCCACTTT. As protein: CASSPGTGLNSPLHF. The full variable domain, completed using reference TRBV5-1 and TRBJ1-6, is KAGVTQTPRYLIKTRGQQVTLSCSPISGHRSVSWYQQTPGQGLQFLFEYFSETQRNKGNFPGRFSGRQFSNSRSEMNVSTLELGDSALYLCASSPGTGLNSPLHFGNGTRLTVT.

This rearrangement joins TRBV5-6 to TRBJ2-1, with 12 bases that match TRBD2. The CDR3 loop spans 15 amino acids. Trimming removed 5 bases from V and 3 bases from J; junction bases left unmatched: 3. Germline lookup yields CDR1 SGHDT and CDR2 YYEEEE. DNA for the CDR3: TGTGCCAGCAGTTGGACTAGCGGGATCTACAATGAGCAGTTCTTC. As protein: CASSWTSGIYNEQFF.

This chain links TRBV4-1 with TRBJ2-5, with D possibly being TRBD2 (7 bases). V lost 1 base and J lost 4, with 13 bases in between. CDR1 is MGHRA and CDR2 is YSYEKL in the germline V gene. This CDR3 has 15 residues. The CDR3 nucleotides are TGCGCCAGCAGCCAAGGGGTGGGGGGGGCAGAGACCCAGTACTTC. Translated, it gives CASSQGVGGAETQYF.

The genes are TRBV11-2 and TRBJ2-1, with TRBD2 matching 9 bases. J gave up 8 bases and V 1 base, and 3 bases lay outside the gene matches. CDR3 length: 14 residues. Germline CDR1 SGHAT, CDR2 FQNNGV. The DNA for the CDR3 is TGTGCCAGCAGCTTAGTTAGCGGGAGAGATGAGCAGTTCTTC. It translates to CASSLVSGRDEQFF.

The rearrangement joins TRBV21-1 to TRBJ2-5; the table's D call of TRBD1 was not tested on the DNA. TRBV21-1 is annotated as a pseudogene. The CDR3 runs 14 residues. The DNA of the CDR3 is TGTGCCAGCAGCATCCGGGACAAACAAGAGACCCAGTACTTC. It specifies CASSIRDKQETQYF.